This entry lists 10 T cell receptor beta chains sequenced from one sample in a study of radiation and T cells in renal cell carcinoma. The time point denotes: blood 4 weeks post-SBRT, at nephrectomy. The treatment: 15 Gy SBRT to primary tumor, nephrectomy 4 weeks later. Generated by immunoSEQ multiplex PCR, the TCRdb table keeps only in-frame clones and is missing some. The table shows around 81,000 clones, with about 85% occurring only once. This material consisted of blood, taken from a patient whose treatment included radiotherapy and nephrectomy. Receptors were obtained from a man aged 45-65 years with renal cell carcinoma.

This clone was observed once. The chain has TRBV30 and TRBJ2-5; D perhaps matches TRBD2 (5 bases). The CDR3 is made up of 13 amino acids. Trimming cost V 0 bases and J 5 bases, with 10 bases left between them. Germline CDR1 GTSNPN, CDR2 SVGIG (reference sequence). CDR3 sequence reads: CAWSVSSAETQYF. CDR3 in DNA: TGTGCCTGGAGTGTCAGTAGCGCGGAGACCCAGTACTTC.

V and J are TRBV18 and TRBJ2-7; D is possibly TRBD2 (6 bases). Per the germline V gene, CDR1 is KGHSH and CDR2 is LQKENI. The CDR3 is made up of 14 amino acids. V was cut by 3 bases and J by 4 bases, with 13 bases left in between. Here the CDR3 reads CASSPAGLRYEQYF. The DNA for the CDR3 is TGTGCCAGCTCACCGGCGGGGTTACGTTACGAGCAGTACTTC.

This clone was seen a handful of times. Other DNA sequences within the sample encode an identical CDR3. The rearrangement uses TRBV19 and TRBJ1-1, with 8 nucleotides matching TRBD1. Trimming cost V 3 bases and J 1 base; bases outside gene matches: 1. Germline CDR1 reads LNHDA; CDR2 reads SQIVND (reference sequence). CDR3 length: 14 residues. The CDR3 bases are TGTGCCAGTAGTATCCAGGGGGCGAACACTGAAGCTTTCTTT. Amino acid sequence: CASSIQGANTEAFF.

The chain is built from TRBV7-8 and TRBJ2-7, with a possible D match to TRBD1 (6 bases). The CDR3 has 13 residues. Trimming removed 5 bases from V and 6 bases from J, with 14 bases in between. Germline V gene lookup returns CDR1 SGHVS and CDR2 FQNEAQ. Here the CDR3 reads CASSINREREQYF. For the CDR3, the DNA is TGTGCCAGCAGCATAAACAGGGAACGCGAGCAGTACTTC. The entire variable domain, with the rest obtained from reference TRBV7-8 and TRBJ2-7, is as follows: GAGVSQSPRYKVAKRGQDVALRCDPISGHVSLFWYQQALGQGPEFLTYFQNEAQLDKSGLPSDRFFAERPEGSVSTLKIQRTQQEDSAVYLCASSINREREQYFGPGTRLTVT.

The chain uses TRBV6-6 and TRBJ1-5, with 9 bases aligning to TRBD1. CDR1 and CDR2 (germline): MNHNY, SVGAGI (reference sequence). The V and J ends lost 1 base and 6 bases, in that order; junction bases with no gene match: 4. This CDR3 has 15 residues. The CDR3 bases are TGTGCCAGCAGTTACTGGACAGGGGACGGTCAGCCCCAGCATTTT. It codes for CASSYWTGDGQPQHF.

This clone was picked up a small number of times. V usage is TRBV15 and J usage is TRBJ2-7; TRBD1 matches 7 bases. The CDR3 runs to 15 residues. Trimming at V came to 4 bases and at J to 2 bases, leaving 8 bases not matched to a gene. The germline gives CDR1 LNHNV, CDR2 YYDKDF (reference sequence). For the CDR3, the DNA is TGTGCCACCAGCAAAGGGACAGACGTAGCCTACGAGCAGTACTTC. Its protein product is CATSKGTDVAYEQYF.

This clone came up a few times. It is likely a read error, because the conserved phenylalanine at the end of the CDR3 is missing. The DNA is omitted, as the CDR3 cannot be located on it reliably, and the CDR3 follows TCRdb's listing. This chain's CDR3 is CARPGGPRERPTPD. The rearrangement joins TRBV19 to TRBJ1-1; the DNA was not compared with TRBD1, the D call given in the table. Germline CDR1 LNHDA, CDR2 SQIVND (reference sequence). Inclusive of both ends, the CDR3 amounts to 14 amino acids.

The chain carries TRBV4-1 and TRBJ2-4; D is perhaps TRBD1 (5 bases). The germline V and J ends were trimmed by 8 bases and 0 bases, with 14 bases remaining between them. This CDR3 is 15 amino acids long. CDR1 is MGHRA and CDR2 is YSYEKL in the germline V gene. CDR3 sequence reads: CASGPQGIAKNIQYF. The CDR3 nucleotides are TGCGCCAGCGGGCCGCAGGGAATAGCCAAAAACATTCAGTACTTC.

The rearrangement links TRBV7-2 to TRBJ2-1, with 9 bases identical to TRBD2. This CDR3 comprises 15 residues. Trimming at V came to 5 bases and at J to 6 bases, leaving 8 bases not matched to a gene. Germline V gives CDR1 SGHTA, CDR2 FQGNSA. The CDR3, as DNA: TGTGCCAGCAGCCGCCAGAGCGGGGGGCCCAATGAGCAGTTCTTC. Translating gives CASSRQSGGPNEQFF.

V gene TRBV9 combines with J gene TRBJ2-7, with D perhaps assigned TRBD1 or TRBD2 (6 bases each). Germline-derived CDR1 and CDR2 are SGDLS and YYNGEE. The CDR3 is 15 amino acids. V lost 3 bases and J 7 bases, leaving 20 bases between the germline ends. The CDR3 here is CASSGTGAGAAEQYF. The CDR3 DNA reads as TGTGCCAGCAGCGGTACGGGGGCAGGGGCCGCAGAGCAGTACTTC.